One and the same sample provided the 30 T cell receptor beta chains below, sequenced in a study of T cells after yellow fever vaccination. MiXCR was run by TCRdb on the 5' RACE reads, yielding one entry per CDR3 protein. The table shows roughly 56,000 distinct CDR3 sequences, with 5% to 6.5% occurring only once. Sequences were derived from PBMCs, either bulk or a sorted T-cell subset (CD4+, CD8+, memory, or dextramer-sorted; not recorded which), sampled on the day of the yellow fever booster vaccination. These receptor sequences come from a man younger than 30 who received the YFV17D yellow fever vaccine.

Many counts were recorded for this clonotype. This chain links TRBV12-3 or TRBV12-4 with TRBJ1-3, with D unclear. V was clipped by 3 bases and J by 8 bases, with 11 bases between them. The CDR3 sequence is 13 residues long. CDR3 protein: CASSLGPMDTIYF. DNA for the CDR3: TGTGCCAGCAGTTTGGGTCCAATGGACACCATATATTTT.

The chain links TRBV7-9 to TRBJ2-1; D not resolved. The V end was cut by 5 bases, the J end by 4 bases, with 12 bases between. This CDR3 comprises 14 residues. Germline V gene data show CDR1 as SEHNR and CDR2 as FQNEAQ (reference sequence). The DNA for the CDR3 is TGTGCCAGCAGCCGGTCACTGGGGTACAATGAGCAGTTCTTC. It encodes CASSRSLGYNEQFF.

This clonotype has a handful of counts. For the CDR3, the DNA is TGTGCCAGCAGCCCGAGGGCAGCCGGGACAGGGGGGAATGGCTACACCTTC. Translated, it gives CASSPRAAGTGGNGYTF. This chain links TRBV5-4 with TRBJ1-2; 11 nucleotides match TRBD1. With V trimmed by 4 bases and J by 6 bases, 14 bases remained unmatched. The CDR3 contains 17 residues. CDR1 and CDR2 (germline): SGHNT, YYREEE (reference sequence).

This clonotype occurred a few times. The rearrangement joins TRBV7-6 to TRBJ1-6; no reliable D call. This CDR3 has 17 amino acids. Germline loops: CDR1 SGHVS, CDR2 FNYEAQ. Deletions cut 1 base from V and 1 base from J, with 11 bases between. CDR3: CASSLVSGLSYNSPLHF. DNA of the CDR3: TGTGCCAGCAGCTTAGTGAGCGGACTTTCCTATAATTCACCCCTCCACTTT.

In its sample, this clonotype was seen a few times. The V gene is TRBV5-1, the J gene TRBJ1-1, with D maybe TRBD1 (5 bases). This CDR3 is 16 amino acids long. CDR1 is SGHRS and CDR2 is YFSETQ in the germline V gene. V was shortened by 4 bases and J by 0 bases, with 16 bases between the two germline ends. This chain's CDR3 is CASSRLPQAVNTEAFF. For the CDR3, the DNA is TGCGCCAGCAGCCGCCTCCCACAGGCGGTGAACACTGAAGCTTTCTTT.

This clonotype was counted many times. The gene calls are TRBV7-6 and TRBJ2-3; D unclear. V dropped 1 base and J dropped 5 bases, with 7 bases sitting between them. This CDR3 contains 13 residues. CDR1 is SGHVS and CDR2 is FNYEAQ in the germline V gene. The CDR3, as DNA: TGTGCCAGCAGCTTAGTCGGGCGAGATACGCAGTATTTT. Translation: CASSLVGRDTQYF.

This clonotype was detected many times. This chain uses TRBV12-3 or TRBV12-4 with TRBJ2-5; 9 bases agree with TRBD1. This CDR3 region has 15 residues. The trim removed 5 bases at V and 3 bases at J, leaving 7 bases unmatched. The CDR3 DNA is TGTGCCAGCAGTCTACAGGGGGCCGGGGAAGAGACCCAGTACTTC. As protein: CASSLQGAGEETQYF.

This clonotype was detected many times. The chain carries TRBV7-9 and TRBJ2-3; 10 bases are a match to TRBD1. The ends lost 5 bases at V and 7 bases at J; junction bases unmatched: 12. Germline V gene data show CDR1 as SEHNR and CDR2 as FQNEAQ (reference sequence). The CDR3 length is 16 residues. The CDR3 sequence is CASSPPSGQGSYTQYF. The CDR3 nucleotides are TGTGCCAGCAGCCCTCCTTCGGGACAGGGGTCATATACGCAGTATTTT.

This clonotype was observed a handful of times. This sequence joins TRBV18 and TRBJ1-1; tentative D call: TRBD1 (6 bases). In germline, CDR1 is KGHSH, CDR2 LQKENI. The ends were cut back, 5 bases at V and 0 bases at J, with 13 bases in the middle. The length of the CDR3 is 15 residues. The CDR3 sequence: CASSTWTDMNTEAFF. CDR3 nucleotide sequence: TGTGCCAGCTCAACGTGGACAGATATGAACACTGAAGCTTTCTTT. Variable domain in full (rest from reference TRBV18 and TRBJ1-1): NAGVMQNPRHLVRRRGQEARLRCSPMKGHSHVYWYRQLPEEGLKFMVYLQKENIIDESGMPKERFSAEFPKEGPSILRIQQVVRGDSAAYFCASSTWTDMNTEAFFGQGTRLTVV.

In this sample, this clonotype turned up many times. This rearrangement joins TRBV10-3 to TRBJ2-7, with TRBD2 as a possible D gene (5 bases). The ends were cut back, 3 bases at V and 3 bases at J, with 9 bases in the middle. The CDR3 consists of 13 residues. From germline, CDR1 is ENHRY and CDR2 SYGVKD. The CDR3: CAISDGLIYEQYV. The CDR3 region has the DNA TGTGCCATCAGTGATGGACTTATCTACGAGCAGTACGTC.

The chain is built from TRBV2 and TRBJ2-5; TRBD1 matches at 9 bases. Germline loops: CDR1 SNHLY, CDR2 FYNNEI. CDR3 size: 13 residues. J lost 2 bases, V lost 6 bases, and 1 base had no gene match. DNA for the CDR3: TGTGCCAGCAGGGGACAGGGACAAGAGACCCAGTACTTC. Its translation: CASRGQGQETQYF.

This clonotype was observed a few times. The chain couples TRBV2 to TRBJ1-1; a weak D match, TRBD1 (5 bases). The CDR3 is 14 amino acids. The V end was cut by 10 bases, the J end by 0 bases, with 15 bases between. From germline, CDR1 is SNHLY and CDR2 FYNNEI. This CDR3 reads CATWGGNMNTEAFF. CDR3 nucleotides: TGTGCCACTTGGGGGGGGAACATGAACACTGAAGCTTTCTTT.

Ten or more counts support this clonotype. The chain joins TRBV28 to TRBJ2-1; D is unclear. Trimming removed 7 bases from V and 0 bases from J, with 19 bases in between. The CDR3 sequence is 17 residues long. From germline, CDR1 is MDHEN and CDR2 SYDVKM. The CDR3 loop is CASTDRRNSYSYNEQFF. The CDR3, as DNA: TGTGCCAGCACTGACCGGAGAAACAGCTACTCCTACAATGAGCAGTTCTTC.

As concerns this clonotype: A much larger clone lies one base from this, so it may be a read error. The rearrangement uses TRBV7-9 and TRBJ1-2; 8 bases match TRBD1. Germline CDR1 and CDR2: SEHNR and FQNEAQ (reference sequence). The trim removed 1 base at V and 4 bases at J, leaving 8 bases unmatched. This CDR3 region has 16 residues. CDR3 region: CASSLEDRDRTYGYTF. The CDR3 DNA follows: TGTGCCAGCAGCTTAGAGGACCGGGACAGGACCTATGGCTACACCTTC. Variable domain in full (rest from reference TRBV7-9 and TRBJ1-2): DTGVSQNPRHKITKRGQNVTFRCDPISEHNRLYWYRQTLGQGPEFLTYFQNEAQLEKSRLLSDRFSAERPKGSFSTLEIQRTEQGDSAMYLCASSLEDRDRTYGYTFGSGTRLTVV.

This sequence joins TRBV7-2 and TRBJ1-3; no firm D call. V lost 5 bases, J lost 0 bases, and 5 bases lay in between. The CDR3 covers 13 residues. Germline V gene lookup returns CDR1 SGHTA and CDR2 FQGNSA. The CDR3 protein is CASSAHSGNTIYF. DNA of the CDR3: TGTGCCAGCAGCGCCCACTCTGGAAACACCATATATTTT.

This clonotype turned up a few times. The chain employs TRBV6-2 or TRBV6-3 and TRBJ2-7; a possible D gene is TRBD2 (6 bases). V was trimmed by 0 bases and J by 0 bases, leaving 9 bases between them. Germline lookup yields CDR1 MNHEY and CDR2 SVGEGT. This CDR3 contains 15 residues. The CDR3 bases are TGTGCCAGCAGTTACTCGACTAGTAGCTCCTACGAGCAGTACGTC. It yields the protein CASSYSTSSSYEQYV.

This clonotype appeared many times. The chain is built from TRBV6-5 and TRBJ1-4; no definite D call. The CDR3 loop spans 14 amino acids. CDR1 MNHEY and CDR2 SVGAGI come from the germline V gene. Trimming removed 5 bases at V and 6 bases at J, with 13 bases between. CDR3 DNA: TGTGCCAGCAGTACGGTAGCTAGGGATGAAAAACTGTTTTTT. Translated: CASSTVARDEKLFF.

The chain carries TRBV5-1 and TRBJ2-3, with TRBD1 as a possible D gene (6 bases). The CDR3 has 17 residues. CDR1 SGHRS and CDR2 YFSETQ come from the germline V gene. The V end was cut by 4 bases, the J end by 0 bases, with 18 bases between. The CDR3 sequence: CASSLRVTGSSTDTQYF. The CDR3 DNA reads as TGCGCCAGCAGCCTGAGGGTGACAGGTTCTAGCACAGATACGCAGTATTTT.

This clonotype was picked up a small number of times. The rearrangement joins TRBV4-1 to TRBJ2-2; possibly TRBD1 or TRBD2 for D (6 bases each). V was pared by 10 bases and J by 5 bases, with 17 bases between. CDR3 length equals 14 residues. From germline, CDR1 is MGHRA and CDR2 YSYEKL. The CDR3: CATQGRLGTGELFF. The CDR3 nucleotides are TGCGCCACCCAGGGGAGGCTCGGGACCGGGGAGCTGTTTTTT.

This chain joins TRBV27 and TRBJ2-5; D unclear. Deletions cut 6 bases from V and 5 bases from J, with 13 bases between. The CDR3 is 13 residues long. CDR1 MNHEY and CDR2 SMNVEV come from the germline V gene (reference sequence). The CDR3 DNA is TGTGCCAGCAGCACACCCCCTGGGGAGACCCAGTACTTC. Translation gives CASSTPPGETQYF.

This clonotype was found many times. The V gene is TRBV7-9, the J gene TRBJ1-4, with 9 bases identical to TRBD1. Germline trimming cut 2 bases from V and 7 bases from J; bases unmatched to any gene: 5. From germline, CDR1 is SEHNR and CDR2 FQNEAQ (reference sequence). CDR3 length: 15 residues. CDR3 sequence reads: CASSLYNRGREKLFF. The CDR3 DNA sequence: TGTGCCAGCAGCTTATATAACAGGGGGCGTGAAAAACTGTTTTTT.

This chain joins TRBV11-2 and TRBJ2-7; D unclear. The germline V and J ends were trimmed by 1 base and 5 bases, with 3 bases remaining between them. Per germline, CDR1 SGHAT and CDR2 FQNNGV. The CDR3 runs 11 residues. CDR3 residues: CASSLANEQYF. The CDR3 DNA follows: TGTGCCAGCAGCTTAGCCAACGAGCAGTACTTC.

This clonotype has ten or more counts. The chain uses TRBV7-8 and TRBJ1-2; D is ambiguous. CDR1 is SGHVS and CDR2 is FQNEAQ in the germline V gene. The V gene lost 5 bases and the J gene lost 8 bases, with 12 bases spanning the gap. The CDR3 contains 12 residues. CDR3 amino acids: CASSLQARGYTF. Written as DNA, the CDR3 is TGTGCCAGCAGCCTTCAGGCGCGGGGCTACACCTTC.

There are many counts of this clonotype. This chain's CDR3 is CASSQRGTGISGANVLTF. The CDR3, as DNA: TGTGCCAGCAGCCAAAGAGGGACAGGGATCTCTGGGGCCAACGTCCTGACTTTC. The genes are TRBV7-9 and TRBJ2-6, with TRBD1 matching over 9 bases. CDR3 length: 18 residues. Trimming removed 5 bases from V and 0 bases from J; junction bases left unmatched: 8. Germline V lookup: CDR1 SEHNR, CDR2 FQNEAQ (reference sequence).

The chain has TRBV24-1 and TRBJ1-1; TRBD1 agrees at 9 bases. Germline lookup yields CDR1 KGHDR and CDR2 SFDVKD. There are 17 residues in the CDR3. Germline trimming cut 2 bases from V and 0 bases from J; bases unmatched to any gene: 6. The CDR3 bases are TGTGCCACCAGTGATTCCCCGGGACAGGGAATGAACACTGAAGCTTTCTTT. Protein: CATSDSPGQGMNTEAFF.

This clonotype was picked up one time. It may be a read error: a sequence one base away is much more abundant. The conserved phenylalanine or tryptophan is not found at the CDR3 terminus, so this likely reflects a read error. The chain carries TRBV7-9 and TRBJ2-7; 9 bases match TRBD1. Per the germline V gene, CDR1 is SEHNR and CDR2 is FQNEAQ (reference sequence). The CDR3 has 16 amino acids. V was pared by 6 bases and J by 0 bases, with 9 bases of the junction left unmatched. DNA for the CDR3: TGTGCCAGCAGAGCCACCGGGACAGGGAGCTCCTACGAGCAGTACTAC. Its translation: CASRATGTGSSYEQYY.

This clonotype has a handful of counts. The CDR3 sequence: CASSLEGRTGELFF. CDR3 DNA sequence: TGTGCCAGCAGCCTGGAGGGGCGGACCGGGGAGCTGTTTTTT. This sequence joins TRBV12-3 or TRBV12-4 and TRBJ2-2; possibly TRBD2 for D (6 bases). The CDR3 spans 14 residues. V was shortened by 6 bases and J by 5 bases, with 13 bases between the two germline ends.

This clonotype was seen a few times. V usage is TRBV7-7 and J usage is TRBJ2-1, with D possibly TRBD1 on 6 matching bases. Trimming took 5 bases from V and 5 from J, leaving 10 bases between them. The CDR3 covers 13 residues. Germline V gene lookup returns CDR1 SSHAT and CDR2 FNYEAQ (reference sequence). The DNA of the CDR3 is TGTGCCAGCAGCGGCAGGGGCAACAATGAGCAGTTCTTC. Its protein product is CASSGRGNNEQFF.

This clonotype was picked up many times. V is TRBV7-9 and J is TRBJ2-7; no clear D. CDR3 size: 14 residues. The V end was cut by 3 bases, the J end by 3 bases, with 12 bases between. The germline V gene encodes CDR1 SEHNR and CDR2 FQNEAQ (reference sequence). Written as DNA, the CDR3 is TGTGCCAGCAGCTTGCACGACGGAAACTACGAGCAGTACTTC. Residues: CASSLHDGNYEQYF.

At least ten counts were recorded for this clonotype. V and J are TRBV4-2 and TRBJ1-4; the D is unclear. This CDR3 has 15 residues. CDR1 LGHNA and CDR2 YNFKEQ come from the germline V gene. The V and J ends lost 4 bases and 5 bases respectively, with 14 bases between them. In DNA form, the CDR3 reads TGTGCCAGCAGCCCAAGGGAGCTCAGCAATGAAAAACTGTTTTTT. This encodes CASSPRELSNEKLFF.